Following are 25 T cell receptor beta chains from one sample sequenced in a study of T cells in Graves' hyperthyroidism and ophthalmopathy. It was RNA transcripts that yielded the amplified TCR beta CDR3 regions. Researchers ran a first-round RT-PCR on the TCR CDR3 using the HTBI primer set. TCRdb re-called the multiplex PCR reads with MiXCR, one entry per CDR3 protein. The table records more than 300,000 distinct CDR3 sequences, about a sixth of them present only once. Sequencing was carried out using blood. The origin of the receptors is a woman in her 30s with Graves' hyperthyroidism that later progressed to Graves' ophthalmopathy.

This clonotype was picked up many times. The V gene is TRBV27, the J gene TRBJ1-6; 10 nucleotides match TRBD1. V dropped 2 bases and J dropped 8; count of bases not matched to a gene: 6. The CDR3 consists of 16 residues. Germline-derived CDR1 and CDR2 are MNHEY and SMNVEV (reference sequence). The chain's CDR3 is CASSLEAGTGDSPLHF. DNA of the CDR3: TGTGCCAGCAGTTTAGAAGCCGGGACAGGGGATTCACCCCTCCACTTT.

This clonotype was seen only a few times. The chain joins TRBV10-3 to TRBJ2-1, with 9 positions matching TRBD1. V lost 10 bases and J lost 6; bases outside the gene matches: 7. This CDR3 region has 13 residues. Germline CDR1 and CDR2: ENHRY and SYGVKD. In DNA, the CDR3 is TGTGCCAGCACCGGGACAGGGTTCAATGAGCAGTTCTTC. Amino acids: CASTGTGFNEQFF.

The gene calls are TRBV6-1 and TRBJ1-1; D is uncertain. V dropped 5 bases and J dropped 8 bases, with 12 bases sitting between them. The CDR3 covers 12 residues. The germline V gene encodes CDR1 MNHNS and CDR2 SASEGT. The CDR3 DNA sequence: TGTGCCAGCAGTCGCAATCACGCCGAAGCTTTCTTT. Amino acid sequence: CASSRNHAEAFF.

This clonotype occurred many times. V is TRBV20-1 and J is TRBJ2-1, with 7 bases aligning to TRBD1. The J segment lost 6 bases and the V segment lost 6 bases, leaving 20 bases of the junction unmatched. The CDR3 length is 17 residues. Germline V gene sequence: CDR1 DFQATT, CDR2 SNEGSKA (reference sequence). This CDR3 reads CSAPRAGGFTSSNEQFF. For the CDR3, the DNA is TGCAGTGCACCGAGGGCAGGGGGATTTACGTCAAGCAATGAGCAGTTCTTC.

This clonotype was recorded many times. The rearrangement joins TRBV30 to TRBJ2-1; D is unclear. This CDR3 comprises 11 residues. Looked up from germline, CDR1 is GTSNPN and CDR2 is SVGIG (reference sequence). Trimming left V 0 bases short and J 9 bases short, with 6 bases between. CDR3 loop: CAWSVLGEQFF. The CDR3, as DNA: TGTGCCTGGAGTGTATTGGGTGAGCAGTTCTTC.

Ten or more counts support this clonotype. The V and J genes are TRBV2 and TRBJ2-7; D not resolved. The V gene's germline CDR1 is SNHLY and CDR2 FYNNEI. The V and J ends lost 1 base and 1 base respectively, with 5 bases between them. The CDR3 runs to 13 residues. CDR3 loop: CASSEEESYEQYF. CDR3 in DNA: TGTGCCAGCAGTGAAGAGGAATCCTACGAGCAGTACTTC.

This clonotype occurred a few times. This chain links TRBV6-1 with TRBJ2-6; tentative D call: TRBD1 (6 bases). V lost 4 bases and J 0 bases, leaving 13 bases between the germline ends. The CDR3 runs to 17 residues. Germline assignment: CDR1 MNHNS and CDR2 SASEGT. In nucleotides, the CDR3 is TGTGCCAGCAGTGGGACTTCCAGGGGCTCTGGGGCCAACGTCCTGACTTTC. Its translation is CASSGTSRGSGANVLTF.

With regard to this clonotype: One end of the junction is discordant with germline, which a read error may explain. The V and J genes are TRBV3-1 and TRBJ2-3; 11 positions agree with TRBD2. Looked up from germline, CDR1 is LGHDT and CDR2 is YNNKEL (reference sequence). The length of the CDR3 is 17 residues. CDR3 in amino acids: CASSRDRLAGNTYTQYF. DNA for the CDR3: TGTGCCAGCAGCCGCGACCGACTAGCGGGGAACACATATACGCAGTATTTT.

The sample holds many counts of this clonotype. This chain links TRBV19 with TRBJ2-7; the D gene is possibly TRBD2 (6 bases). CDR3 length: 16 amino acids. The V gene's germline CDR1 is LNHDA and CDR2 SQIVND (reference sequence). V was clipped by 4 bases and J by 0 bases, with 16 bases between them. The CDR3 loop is CASSTQKSSDSYEQYF. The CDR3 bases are TGTGCCAGTAGTACTCAAAAATCTAGCGACTCCTACGAGCAGTACTTC.

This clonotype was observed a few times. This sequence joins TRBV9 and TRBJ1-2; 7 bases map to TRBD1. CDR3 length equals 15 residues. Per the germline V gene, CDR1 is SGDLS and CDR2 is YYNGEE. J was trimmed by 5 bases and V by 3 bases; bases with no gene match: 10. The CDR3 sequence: CASSEDRQGGYGYTF. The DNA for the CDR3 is TGTGCCAGCAGCGAAGACCGACAGGGAGGATATGGCTACACCTTC.

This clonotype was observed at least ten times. The CDR3 spells CASSLDATGFNYGYTF. For the CDR3, the DNA is TGCGCCAGCAGCTTGGACGCGACAGGTTTTAACTATGGCTACACCTTC. The rearrangement joins TRBV5-1 to TRBJ1-2; tentatively, D is TRBD1 (6 bases). The CDR3 contains 16 residues. V dropped 0 bases and J dropped 1 base, with 13 bases sitting between them. Germline CDR1 SGHRS, CDR2 YFSETQ.

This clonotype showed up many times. CDR3 nucleotides: TGTGCCAGCAGCCACCGGGACAGGGGTGTTCAGGCTAATGAAAAACTGTTTTTT. This translates into CASSHRDRGVQANEKLFF. V gene TRBV14 combines with J gene TRBJ1-4, with 10 bases that match TRBD1. Germline assignment: CDR1 SGHDN and CDR2 FVKESK. V lost 3 bases and J lost 3; bases outside the gene matches: 10. This CDR3 comprises 18 residues.

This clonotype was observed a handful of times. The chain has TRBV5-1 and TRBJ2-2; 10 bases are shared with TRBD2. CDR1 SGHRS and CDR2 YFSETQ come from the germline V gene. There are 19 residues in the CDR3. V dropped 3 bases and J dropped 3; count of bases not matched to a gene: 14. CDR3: CASSWPTLAGEADTGELFF. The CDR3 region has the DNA TGCGCCAGCAGCTGGCCGACCCTAGCGGGAGAAGCGGACACCGGGGAGCTGTTTTTT.

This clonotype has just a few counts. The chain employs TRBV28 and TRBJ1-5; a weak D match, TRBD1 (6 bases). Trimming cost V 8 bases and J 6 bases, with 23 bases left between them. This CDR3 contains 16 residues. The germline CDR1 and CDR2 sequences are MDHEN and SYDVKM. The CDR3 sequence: CASRDGRGAFSQPQHF. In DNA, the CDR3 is TGTGCCAGCCGGGATGGTCGGGGGGCTTTTAGTCAGCCCCAGCATTTT.

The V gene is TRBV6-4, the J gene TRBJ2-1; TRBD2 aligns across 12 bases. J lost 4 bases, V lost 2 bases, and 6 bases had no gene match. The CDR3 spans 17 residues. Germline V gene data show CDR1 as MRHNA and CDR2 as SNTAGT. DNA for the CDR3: TGTGCCAGCAGTGACCGGCTAGCGGGGGGGATTTACAATGAGCAGTTCTTC. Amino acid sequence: CASSDRLAGGIYNEQFF.

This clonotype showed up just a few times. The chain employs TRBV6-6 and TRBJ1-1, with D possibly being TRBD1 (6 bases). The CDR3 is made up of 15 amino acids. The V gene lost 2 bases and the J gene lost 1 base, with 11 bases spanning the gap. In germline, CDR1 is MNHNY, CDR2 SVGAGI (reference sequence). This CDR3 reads CASSYPTGENTEAFF. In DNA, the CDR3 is TGTGCCAGCAGTTACCCGACAGGAGAGAACACTGAAGCTTTCTTT.

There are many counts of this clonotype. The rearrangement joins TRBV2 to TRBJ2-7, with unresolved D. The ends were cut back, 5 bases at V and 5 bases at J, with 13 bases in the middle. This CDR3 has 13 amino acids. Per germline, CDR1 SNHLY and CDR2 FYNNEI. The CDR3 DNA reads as TGTGCCAGCAGTTCACCTTCCGGGCACGAGCAGTACTTC. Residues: CASSSPSGHEQYF.

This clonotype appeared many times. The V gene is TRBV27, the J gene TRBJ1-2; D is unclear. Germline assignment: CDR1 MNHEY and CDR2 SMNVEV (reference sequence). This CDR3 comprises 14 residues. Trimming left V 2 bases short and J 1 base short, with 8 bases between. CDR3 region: CASSLNGFNYGYTF. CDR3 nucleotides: TGTGCCAGCAGTTTAAACGGATTTAACTATGGCTACACCTTC.

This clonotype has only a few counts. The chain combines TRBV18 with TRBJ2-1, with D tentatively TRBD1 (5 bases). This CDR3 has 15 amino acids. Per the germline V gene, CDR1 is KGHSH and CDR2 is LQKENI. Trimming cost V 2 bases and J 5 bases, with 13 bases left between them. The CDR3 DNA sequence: TGTGCCAGCTCACCAGCCCCAACAGGTGACAATGAGCAGTTCTTC. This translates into CASSPAPTGDNEQFF.

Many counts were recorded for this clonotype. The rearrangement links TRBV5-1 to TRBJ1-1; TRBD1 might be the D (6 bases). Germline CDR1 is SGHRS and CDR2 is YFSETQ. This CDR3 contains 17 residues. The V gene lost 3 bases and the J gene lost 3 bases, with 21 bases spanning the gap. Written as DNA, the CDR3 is TGCGCCAGCAGCTGGGGGGGGGCTCGCGGTATTGACACTGAAGCTTTCTTT. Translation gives CASSWGGARGIDTEAFF.

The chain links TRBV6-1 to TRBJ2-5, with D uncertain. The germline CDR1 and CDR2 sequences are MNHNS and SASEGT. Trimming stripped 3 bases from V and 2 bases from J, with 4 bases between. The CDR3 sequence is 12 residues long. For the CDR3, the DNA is TGTGCCAGCAGTGAGATTCAAGAGACCCAGTACTTC. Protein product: CASSEIQETQYF.

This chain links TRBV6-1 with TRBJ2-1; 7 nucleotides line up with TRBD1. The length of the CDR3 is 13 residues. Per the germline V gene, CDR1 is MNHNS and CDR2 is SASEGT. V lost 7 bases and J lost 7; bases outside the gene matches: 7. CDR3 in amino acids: CASTWTGSNEQFF. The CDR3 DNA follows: TGTGCCAGCACTTGGACAGGATCGAATGAGCAGTTCTTC.

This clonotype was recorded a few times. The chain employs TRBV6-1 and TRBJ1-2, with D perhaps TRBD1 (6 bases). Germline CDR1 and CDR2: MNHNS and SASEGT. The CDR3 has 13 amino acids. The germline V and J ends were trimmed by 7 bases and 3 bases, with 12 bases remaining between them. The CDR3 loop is CASTRGGHYGYTF. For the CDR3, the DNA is TGTGCCAGCACCCGGGGGGGGCACTATGGCTACACCTTC.

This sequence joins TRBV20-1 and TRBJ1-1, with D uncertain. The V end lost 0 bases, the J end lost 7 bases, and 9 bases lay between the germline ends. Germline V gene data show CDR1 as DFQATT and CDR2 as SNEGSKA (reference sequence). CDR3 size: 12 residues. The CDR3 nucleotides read TGCAGTGCTAGAGATCTCCAGATTGAAGCTTTCTTT. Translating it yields CSARDLQIEAFF.

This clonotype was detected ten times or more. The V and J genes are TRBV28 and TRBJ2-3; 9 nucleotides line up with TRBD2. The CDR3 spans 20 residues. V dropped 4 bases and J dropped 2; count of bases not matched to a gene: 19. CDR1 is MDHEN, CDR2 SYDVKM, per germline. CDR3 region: CASSSPRLAEDDRNTDTQYF. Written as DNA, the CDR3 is TGTGCCAGCAGTTCCCCGCGACTAGCGGAAGACGACCGGAACACAGATACGCAGTATTTT.